Below, 32 T cell receptor beta chains from the same sample are listed, as sequenced in a study of monozygotic twins with inflammatory bowel disease. Each CDR3 protein gets one entry in TCRdb, which reprocessed the 5' RACE reads and gives no DNA. This sample contains 300,000 to 400,000 distinct CDR3 sequences. The sequenced sample consisted of blood. Receptors originate from a human donor with ulcerative colitis or Crohn's disease, or a healthy co-twin of an affected twin (not recorded which).

The CDR3 protein is CASSEWTISEQYF. This rearrangement joins TRBV5-6 to TRBJ2-7. The germline CDR1 and CDR2 sequences are SGHDT and YYEEEE. CDR3 length equals 13 residues.

The chain has TRBV14 and TRBJ2-1; TCRdb reports TRBD1, a call that lacks DNA to check it against. CDR1 is SGHDN and CDR2 is FVKESK in the germline V gene. CDR3 length: 17 amino acids. This chain's CDR3 is CASSLTYRGDLYNEQFF.

The chain has TRBV25-1 and TRBJ2-5; TCRdb's assignment of TRBD1 cannot be checked, as there is no DNA. The CDR3 has 16 residues. Germline CDR1 MGHDK, CDR2 SYGVNS. CDR3: CASSDPGRLYQETQYF.

The chain couples TRBV5-1 to TRBJ1-5. This CDR3 has 15 amino acids. Germline assignment: CDR1 SGHRS and CDR2 YFSETQ. CDR3 in amino acids: CASSLSGTLNQPQHF.

J is TRBJ1-5 and V is TRBV6-2 or TRBV6-3; the D gene TCRdb calls, TRBD1, cannot be checked with no DNA. Germline V gene sequence: CDR1 MNHEY, CDR2 SVGEGT. The CDR3 covers 13 residues. The CDR3 spells CASRRGQNQPQHF.

The chain couples TRBV20-1 to TRBJ1-1. CDR1 is DFQATT, CDR2 SNEGSKA, per germline (reference sequence). This CDR3 has 13 amino acids. The CDR3 sequence is CSAGQGLGTEAFF.

The CDR3 reads CASSQGRGTEAFF. The rearrangement uses TRBV3-1 and TRBJ1-1. Germline CDR1 reads LGHDT; CDR2 reads YNNKEL (reference sequence). This CDR3 region has 13 residues.

V gene TRBV2 combines with J gene TRBJ1-5; TCRdb returns TRBD1, unconfirmable since there is no DNA. Germline CDR1 and CDR2: SNHLY and FYNNEI. This CDR3 contains 13 residues. CDR3 loop: CASIPGPNQPQHF.

The chain recombines TRBV29-1 with TRBJ2-7; no DNA is available, so the TRBD2 call from TCRdb remains unchecked. The CDR3 has 11 amino acids. CDR1 is SQVTM, CDR2 ANQGSEA, per germline. The CDR3 is CSVMTILEQYF.

The J gene is TRBJ1-1, the V gene TRBV2; TCRdb's D gene call, TRBD1, goes unchecked for lack of DNA. The CDR3 has 15 residues. Germline V gives CDR1 SNHLY, CDR2 FYNNEI. Here the CDR3 reads CASLTLDRSNTEAFF. Filled out from reference TRBV2 and TRBJ1-1, the complete variable domain reads EPEVTQTPSHQVTQMGQEVILRCVPISNHLYFYWYRQILGQKVEFLVSFYNNEISEKSEIFDDQFSVERPDGSNFTLKIRSTKLEDSAMYFCASLTLDRSNTEAFFGQGTRLTVV.

The rearrangement links TRBV5-1 to TRBJ2-7. The CDR3 is made up of 14 amino acids. Germline V gene lookup returns CDR1 SGHRS and CDR2 YFSETQ. CDR3 in amino acids: CASSLRNGAYEQYF.

V usage is TRBV12-3 or TRBV12-4 and J usage is TRBJ2-1; the TCRdb call, TRBD2, lacks DNA for checking. CDR3 length equals 18 residues. The CDR3 sequence is CASSTGLAGQSSYNEQFF.

This chain links TRBV30 with TRBJ2-7; TCRdb's D call of TRBD2 is untestable without DNA. The length of the CDR3 is 14 residues. In germline, CDR1 is GTSNPN, CDR2 SVGIG (reference sequence). CDR3 region: CAWTSLGLADEQYF.

The rearrangement joins TRBV27 to TRBJ2-3; TCRdb gives TRBD1 as the D gene, but with no DNA this cannot be confirmed. Germline V gene sequence: CDR1 MNHEY, CDR2 SMNVEV (reference sequence). The CDR3 is made up of 15 amino acids. This CDR3 is CASTGRGTGVDTQYF.

V and J are TRBV28 and TRBJ2-2; as DNA is missing, the TRBD1 call by TCRdb cannot be tested. Germline lookup yields CDR1 MDHEN and CDR2 SYDVKM. CDR3 length equals 14 residues. CDR3 sequence reads: CATLENLNTGELFF.

This chain connects TRBV7-3 to TRBJ2-3. The CDR3 length is 12 residues. Per germline, CDR1 SGHTA and CDR2 FQGTGA. The CDR3 loop is CASSSSTDTQYF.

This sequence joins TRBV6-5 and TRBJ1-5. Germline V CDR1 and CDR2: MNHEY, SVGAGI. The CDR3 spans 13 residues. This CDR3 is CASSSTSSQPQHF.

The V gene is TRBV10-3, the J gene TRBJ1-3. Germline V gene lookup returns CDR1 ENHRY and CDR2 SYGVKD. This CDR3 region has 14 residues. The CDR3 reads CAISSSGYGNTIYF.

This sequence joins TRBV20-1 and TRBJ1-3. The germline gives CDR1 DFQATT, CDR2 SNEGSKA (reference sequence). The CDR3 is made up of 14 amino acids. CDR3 residues: CSARGVYSGNTIYF.

This chain uses TRBV11-3 with TRBJ2-3; the TCRdb call, TRBD1, lacks DNA for checking. Germline V lookup: CDR1 SGHNT, CDR2 YENEEA. The CDR3 is 15 residues long. CDR3 region: CASSLGQGHTDTQYF.

The chain is built from TRBV7-2 and TRBJ2-1; TCRdb calls TRBD2, which cannot be checked without DNA. Germline V gene lookup returns CDR1 SGHTA and CDR2 FQGNSA. This CDR3 has 11 amino acids. The CDR3 spells CASSSGLAAVF.

This chain uses TRBV5-1 with TRBJ2-3. CDR1 is SGHRS, CDR2 YFSETQ, per germline. This CDR3 has 13 residues. The CDR3 protein is CASSLERHSPQYF.

V and J are TRBV6-6 and TRBJ2-5; checking the TCRdb D call of TRBD2 is not possible without DNA. Per germline, CDR1 MNHNY and CDR2 SVGAGI (reference sequence). This CDR3 spans 13 amino acids. This CDR3 is CASIAPSGETQYF.

The genes are TRBV6-2 or TRBV6-3 and TRBJ2-7; the TCRdb D gene call, TRBD2, has no DNA to confirm it. CDR1 and CDR2 from the germline V gene are MNHEY and SVGEGT. The CDR3 has 12 residues. The CDR3 loop is CASLAETYEQYF.

This chain links TRBV4-3 with TRBJ2-3. CDR3 size: 14 residues. Germline V gene lookup returns CDR1 LGHNA and CDR2 YSLEER. CDR3 loop: CASSQVSGKDTQYF.

CDR3 amino acids: CASSLDGANTEAFF. V gene TRBV5-1 combines with J gene TRBJ1-1; as DNA is missing, the TRBD1 call by TCRdb cannot be tested. Germline V CDR1 and CDR2: SGHRS, YFSETQ. The CDR3 loop spans 14 amino acids.

The chain employs TRBV7-2 and TRBJ1-4. The CDR3 has 14 residues. Germline-derived CDR1 and CDR2 are SGHTA and FQGNSA. CDR3 residues: CASSLHGRVEKLFF.

The rearrangement uses TRBV3-1 and TRBJ2-7. The germline V gene encodes CDR1 LGHDT and CDR2 YNNKEL (reference sequence). The CDR3 runs to 15 residues. CDR3 in amino acids: CASSQAAATPYEQYF.

V usage is TRBV3-1 and J usage is TRBJ2-3; TCRdb's assignment of TRBD1 cannot be checked, as there is no DNA. This CDR3 is built from 14 residues. Germline V lookup: CDR1 LGHDT, CDR2 YNNKEL (reference sequence). The CDR3 protein is CASSLSVTGVTQYF.

The chain combines TRBV20-1 with TRBJ1-1; absent DNA, TCRdb's TRBD1 call cannot be checked. Germline assignment: CDR1 DFQATT and CDR2 SNEGSKA (reference sequence). The CDR3 runs 14 residues. This CDR3 is CSAERQGMNTEAFF.

The rearrangement joins TRBV20-1 to TRBJ2-7; with no DNA, the TCRdb D assignment of TRBD2 cannot be verified. The CDR3 contains 14 residues. In germline, CDR1 is DFQATT, CDR2 SNEGSKA (reference sequence). The CDR3 loop is CSARDIDTLPEQYF.

This chain connects TRBV20-1 to TRBJ1-2. The CDR3 length is 15 residues. CDR1 DFQATT and CDR2 SNEGSKA come from the germline V gene (reference sequence). CDR3 amino acids: CSARKYGTDNYGYTF.